This T cell receptor beta chain came from a study of blood T cells in healthy people across ages (dated by TCRdb to between 2014 and 2017). Study-level background: In model experiments, roughly one uniquely barcoded TCR beta cDNA molecule per two T cells was captured by template switching. Using deep sequencing normalized with unique cDNA molecular identifiers, the study measured how TCR beta repertoire diversity changes with age. Donors were grouped into four age groups: young (average roughly 17 years), middle-aged (roughly 40), aged (62) and long-lived (about 90). Donors of different ages were randomly distributed across sequencing lanes to avoid experimental bias. The study analyzed two additional independent replicas of 1 million unique cDNA reads from the same blood draw for two donors, one aged 18 to 29 and one aged 80 or older. Overall study outcomes, separate from this receptor: Compared with the aged group, more naive CD4+ T cells, fewer expanded clones and increased TCR diversity were shown by the long-lived group, suggesting age selection. The CMV infection status of donors was not known, potentially confounding age-related changes in expanded clonotypes. Estimates of total diversity based on one million sequenced T cells were considered lower bounds and underestimates. There was a strong correlation between observed TCR beta diversity and the percentage of naive T cells measured by flow cytometry. Since profiling was done on bulk unsorted PBMCs, naive and antigen-experienced compartments could not be conclusively compared. Observed TCR beta diversity per million T cells fell roughly linearly with age, and a significant reduction was already apparent by age roughly 40.

The library relied on 5' RACE. Data came from an Illumina HiSeq 2500. The second PCR ran for about 6 to 12 cycles and used a J-beta primer mix along with a sample-barcoded 5' primer. Each TCR beta cDNA molecule received a unique molecular identifier from a template-switch 5' adaptor carrying 12 random nucleotides. Each sample yielded at least 3 million CDR3-containing paired-end reads. First-strand cDNA was synthesized from all RNA with the Mint cDNA synthesis kit, primed by a TRBC-specific oligonucleotide. After uracil-DNA glycosylase treatment, a first 18-cycle PCR used universal primers M1SS and BC2_uni_R on all cDNA. The study's processing was this. For normalization, 1 million high-quality reads, each with a distinct molecular identifier, were randomly selected from each sample. Instead of being binned into consensus sequences, reads that shared molecular identifiers were thrown out. MiTCR, set to a Q25 quality threshold and the strictest error-elimination algorithm, was used for CDR3 identification, clonotype clustering and error correction. A nonparametric unseen species model with Euler transformation was used to estimate a lower bound on total TCR beta diversity. In TCRdb, the public reads were trimmed at Q25 with fastp and aligned with MiXCR, with productive beta chains retained. A single entry per CDR3 protein holds the most common genes and DNA from its merged rows. These V and J calls are TCRdb output, not the study's own analysis. The sample table lists about 1,000,000 distinct CDR3 sequences, roughly 45% of them with a count of one. The ten largest clones represent approximately 20% of the sample.

The CDR3 contains 15 residues, cysteine and phenylalanine counted. Only the CDR3 part of the read is kept: 45 bases, read in frame from the first base. Germline trimming amounts to 4 bases on V and 3 bases on J, with 3 as the count of junction bases outside the gene matches. The 39 donors, aged about 6 to 95 years, were systemically healthy Caucasian individuals from Russia. Each donor gave ten milliliters of peripheral blood, drawn into EDTA-treated Vacutainer tubes. Ficoll-Paque density-gradient centrifugation was used to isolate PBMCs, with at least 6.5 million per sample. Total RNA was extracted from PBMCs with Trizol reagent, with at least 5 micrograms obtained per sample. Naive CD45RAhigh/CD27high T cell percentages were measured by flow cytometry on a PBMC aliquot from every donor. On this clonotype itself: Its binding antigen is unknown. Base qualities were left out, and no much larger clone turns up one base away.

The specimen was blood. This TCR came from a woman aged 60-70 years in good health. The chain was built from TRBV12-3 or TRBV12-4 and TRBJ2-1; the central 10 bases match TRBD2. The nucleotide sequence reads as follows: TGTGCCAGCAGTTCTAGCGGGAGCTGCTACAATGAGCAGTTCTTC. This sequence encodes CASSSSGSCYNEQFF.